Below are 26 T cell receptor beta chains sequenced from a single sample in a study of blood T cells in healthy people across ages. Together with a sample-barcoded 5' primer, a J-beta primer mix was included in a second PCR lasting roughly 6 to 12 cycles. Using its own MiXCR run on the 5' RACE reads, TCRdb lists one record per CDR3 protein. The profile covers approximately 600,000 distinct CDR3 sequences, with under 70% appearing a single time and about two fifths taken by the ten largest. The sequencing input was blood. The source is a man in his fifties or sixties in good health.

This chain connects TRBV7-8 to TRBJ2-1, with 8 bases that match TRBD2. V was pared by 4 bases and J by 7 bases, with 6 bases of the junction left unmatched. Germline assignment: CDR1 SGHVS and CDR2 FQNEAQ. The CDR3 contains 14 residues. CDR3: CASSSRTSRNEQFF. Written as DNA, the CDR3 is TGTGCCAGCAGCTCCCGGACTAGCCGGAATGAGCAGTTCTTC.

This clonotype was counted between two and nine times. The chain employs TRBV12-3 or TRBV12-4 and TRBJ1-2; D is unresolved. This CDR3 comprises 13 residues. Trimming took 5 bases from V and 5 from J, leaving 12 bases between them. The DNA of the CDR3 is TGTGCCAGCAGTCCGGAGGCGTCGTATGGCTACACCTTC. Protein: CASSPEASYGYTF.

The chain is built from TRBV5-1 and TRBJ1-6; D unresolved. Germline V gene lookup returns CDR1 SGHRS and CDR2 YFSETQ. The CDR3 consists of 13 residues. V lost 3 bases and J lost 6, with 7 bases in between. The CDR3 spells CASSSGFNSPLHF. Here the CDR3 DNA reads TGCGCCAGCAGCTCTGGGTTTAATTCACCCCTCCACTTT.

The rearrangement uses TRBV28 and TRBJ2-1; no reliable D call. The ends were cut back, 6 bases at V and 4 bases at J, with 16 bases in the middle. CDR1 and CDR2 from the germline V gene are MDHEN and SYDVKM. The CDR3 is 15 residues long. In DNA, the CDR3 is TGTGCCAGCAGCAAGGACGGAACCAGGTACAATGAGCAGTTCTTC. Its protein product is CASSKDGTRYNEQFF.

The sample holds one count of this clonotype. V usage is TRBV28 and J usage is TRBJ2-7; 8 bases match TRBD1. The CDR3 runs 17 residues. Germline trimming cut 5 bases from V and 0 bases from J; bases unmatched to any gene: 12. Germline-derived CDR1 and CDR2 are MDHEN and SYDVKM. CDR3 loop: CASSPALPGQVSYEQYF. DNA for the CDR3: TGTGCCAGCAGTCCCGCTCTGCCGGGACAGGTCTCCTACGAGCAGTACTTC. The full variable domain, completed using reference TRBV28 and TRBJ2-7, is DVKVTQSSRYLVKRTGEKVFLECVQDMDHENMFWYRQDPGLGLRLIYFSYDVKMKEKGDIPEGYSVSREKKERFSLILESASTNQTSMYLCASSPALPGQVSYEQYFGPGTRLTVT.

The sample holds a few counts of this clonotype. This sequence joins TRBV4-2 and TRBJ1-2, with D unresolved. This CDR3 contains 12 residues. Germline V gene sequence: CDR1 LGHNA, CDR2 YNFKEQ. Trimming removed 4 bases from V and 8 bases from J, with 11 bases in between. CDR3 bases: TGTGCCAGCAGCCCCGAAGGACCCGGCTACACCTTC. It yields the protein CASSPEGPGYTF.

The rearrangement links TRBV10-3 to TRBJ2-5; D unresolved. CDR3 length: 17 amino acids. Germline assignment: CDR1 ENHRY and CDR2 SYGVKD. V lost 0 bases, J lost 4 bases, and 18 bases lay in between. This chain's CDR3 is CAISESTLKPLGETQYF. The CDR3 DNA follows: TGTGCCATCAGTGAGTCGACTCTTAAACCTCTAGGAGAGACCCAGTACTTC.

V is TRBV4-1 and J is TRBJ2-4; the D call may be TRBD1 or TRBD2 (6 bases each). CDR1 is MGHRA, CDR2 YSYEKL, per germline. The V and J ends lost 1 base and 6 bases respectively, with 16 bases between them. This CDR3 has 16 residues. DNA of the CDR3: TGCGCCAGCAGCCAAGGGCTGTCCGGAGGGGGAAACATTCAGTACTTC. Translating gives CASSQGLSGGGNIQYF.

This chain connects TRBV29-1 to TRBJ1-2; D possibly corresponds to TRBD1 (6 bases). Germline CDR1 is SQVTM and CDR2 is ANQGSEA. Deletions cut 0 bases from V and 7 bases from J, with 12 bases between. The CDR3 consists of 13 residues. The CDR3 here is CSVEDGGRGGYTF. The CDR3 nucleotides are TGCAGCGTTGAAGATGGAGGCAGGGGTGGCTACACCTTC.

This clonotype was observed a few times. The chain links TRBV25-1 to TRBJ1-2; a possible D gene is TRBD1 (6 bases). The CDR3 contains 13 residues. V was cut by 5 bases and J by 3 bases, with 10 bases left in between. Germline V gene sequence: CDR1 MGHDK, CDR2 SYGVNS. CDR3 in DNA: TGTGCCAGCAGTAAGCCAGGGGACTATGGCTACACCTTC. Translating gives CASSKPGDYGYTF.

In this sample, this clonotype turned up a few times. CDR3 sequence reads: CSVEGARLGSEQYF. In DNA, the CDR3 is TGCAGCGTTGAAGGGGCCCGACTAGGAAGCGAGCAGTACTTC. This chain connects TRBV29-1 to TRBJ2-7, with D perhaps matching TRBD2 (6 bases). The ends were cut back, 1 base at V and 6 bases at J, with 16 bases in the middle. CDR1 and CDR2 from the germline V gene are SQVTM and ANQGSEA. The CDR3 is 14 residues long.

V usage is TRBV2 and J usage is TRBJ2-1, with D unresolved. The germline V and J ends were trimmed by 6 bases and 7 bases, with 7 bases remaining between them. This CDR3 contains 11 residues. Germline lookup yields CDR1 SNHLY and CDR2 FYNNEI. The DNA of the CDR3 is TGTGCCAGCAGCCCGACTAATGAGCAGTTCTTC. Translated: CASSPTNEQFF.

There are a few counts of this clonotype. The V gene is TRBV6-2 or TRBV6-3, the J gene TRBJ2-7, with TRBD1 matching 8 bases. The CDR3 has 15 amino acids. With V trimmed by 4 bases and J by 4 bases, 9 bases remained unmatched. In germline, CDR1 is MNHEY, CDR2 SVGEGT. CDR3 DNA: TGTGCCAGCAGTTCGTGGACAGGGATCCAGTACGAGCAGTACTTC. Protein: CASSSWTGIQYEQYF.

The chain employs TRBV29-1 and TRBJ2-7, with 7 bases that match TRBD1. The CDR3 has 13 amino acids. Trimming at V came to 4 bases and at J to 2 bases, leaving 5 bases not matched to a gene. Germline CDR1 SQVTM, CDR2 ANQGSEA. The CDR3 sequence is CSVVTGRPYEQYF. In DNA form, the CDR3 reads TGCAGCGTTGTGACAGGGCGCCCCTACGAGCAGTACTTC.

This sequence joins TRBV7-2 and TRBJ1-1, with 8 bases lining up with TRBD1. V lost 5 bases, J lost 11 bases, and 13 bases stayed unmatched. Looked up from germline, CDR1 is SGHTA and CDR2 is FQGNSA. The CDR3 contains 14 residues. The CDR3 is CASSLRRQGREAFF. As DNA, the CDR3 is TGTGCCAGCAGCCTCAGACGACAGGGGCGAGAGGCTTTCTTT. Full variable domain (outside the CDR3, taken from reference TRBV7-2 and TRBJ1-1): GAGVSQSPSNKVTEKGKDVELRCDPISGHTALYWYRQSLGQGLEFLIYFQGNSAPDKSGLPSDRFSAERTGGSVSTLTIQRTQQEDSAVYLCASSLRRQGREAFFGQGTRLTVV.

This chain joins TRBV20-1 and TRBJ1-6; tentative D call: TRBD1 (6 bases). CDR1 is DFQATT and CDR2 is SNEGSKA in the germline V gene (reference sequence). Between the trimmed V and J ends, which lost 1 base and 6 bases, there was a span of 13 bases. The CDR3 length is 15 residues. CDR3 in amino acids: CSARGGGAGNSPLHF. The CDR3 DNA sequence: TGCAGTGCTAGAGGCGGGGGGGCTGGTAATTCACCCCTCCACTTT.

This clonotype was recorded a few times. The chain recombines TRBV23-1 with TRBJ2-7; D may be TRBD1 (5 bases). Being an ORF, TRBV23-1 has a function that is uncertain. This CDR3 has 16 amino acids. Trimming cost V 2 bases and J 2 bases, with 16 bases left between them. The CDR3 sequence: CASSQPWSGRAYEQYF. The DNA for the CDR3 is TGCGCCAGCAGTCAACCTTGGTCTGGCAGGGCCTACGAGCAGTACTTC.

The V call is TRBV20-1, the J call TRBJ2-5; 14 nucleotides agree with TRBD2. The CDR3 length is 13 residues. V lost 6 bases, J lost 4 bases, and 1 base stayed unmatched. Germline V gene lookup returns CDR1 DFQATT and CDR2 SNEGSKA (reference sequence). For the CDR3, the DNA is TGCAGTGCGACTAGCGGGGGGGCAGAGACCCAGTACTTC. Protein sequence: CSATSGGAETQYF.

J is TRBJ1-2 and V is TRBV7-2; perhaps TRBD1 as D (5 bases). Germline lookup yields CDR1 SGHTA and CDR2 FQGNSA. The V end was cut by 1 base, the J end by 11 bases, with 17 bases between. CDR3 size: 14 residues. The CDR3 protein is CASSLEAGQVKYTF. As DNA, the CDR3 is TGTGCCAGCAGCTTAGAGGCAGGACAAGTCAAATACACCTTC.

This chain joins TRBV20-1 and TRBJ2-5, with D possibly being TRBD2 (5 bases). Germline CDR1 DFQATT, CDR2 SNEGSKA (reference sequence). V was trimmed by 3 bases and J by 5 bases, leaving 13 bases between them. The CDR3 extends over 13 amino acids. The CDR3 DNA is TGCAGTGCTAGCGGGGATGGCTGGGAGACCCAGTACTTC. Residues: CSASGDGWETQYF.

This sequence joins TRBV28 and TRBJ2-7, with 7 bases lining up with TRBD1. After removal of 11 bases from V and 0 bases from J, the junction contained 10 bases not matched to a gene. From germline, CDR1 is MDHEN and CDR2 SYDVKM. CDR3 length: 14 amino acids. The CDR3 DNA is TGTGCCGCCTGCGCAGGGGGTAGCTCCTACGAGCAGTACTTC. Translating gives CAACAGGSSYEQYF.

This clonotype was seen only a few times. J is TRBJ2-1 and V is TRBV20-1, with 12 nucleotides matching TRBD2. Germline CDR1 reads DFQATT; CDR2 reads SNEGSKA (reference sequence). V shed 3 bases and J 8 bases; nucleotides not matched to a gene: 14. This CDR3 is built from 17 residues. Written as DNA, the CDR3 is TGCAGTGCTAGTGGGATTCGACTAGCGGGGGCCGGGGATGAGCAGTTCTTC. Its translation: CSASGIRLAGAGDEQFF.

V usage is TRBV18 and J usage is TRBJ2-5; D not resolved. Per the germline V gene, CDR1 is KGHSH and CDR2 is LQKENI. The germline V and J ends were trimmed by 3 bases and 5 bases, with 19 bases remaining between them. This CDR3 has 16 amino acids. The chain's CDR3 is CASSPSLVAKRETQYF. The DNA of the CDR3 is TGTGCCAGCTCACCTTCGCTAGTGGCCAAGAGGGAGACCCAGTACTTC.

The chain combines TRBV7-9 with TRBJ2-5; TRBD2 matches 9 bases. J gave up 1 base and V 2 bases, and 5 bases lay outside the gene matches. CDR3 length: 16 amino acids. The germline V gene has CDR1 SEHNR and CDR2 FQNEAQ (reference sequence). The CDR3 spells CASSLWSSGGQETQYF. In nucleotides, the CDR3 is TGTGCCAGCAGCTTATGGAGTAGCGGGGGCCAAGAGACCCAGTACTTC.

The rearrangement uses TRBV5-1 and TRBJ2-1; 7 bases match TRBD1. Germline trimming cut 6 bases from V and 8 bases from J; bases unmatched to any gene: 8. Germline CDR1 and CDR2: SGHRS and YFSETQ. The CDR3 totals 13 residues. The CDR3 nucleotides are TGCGCCAGCAACCCGACAGGGAACCATGAGCAGTTCTTC. It encodes CASNPTGNHEQFF.

This chain links TRBV10-3 with TRBJ2-1; D perhaps matches TRBD2 (5 bases). Germline-derived CDR1 and CDR2 are ENHRY and SYGVKD. Trimming took 1 base from V and 4 from J, leaving 11 bases between them. The CDR3 spans 15 residues. The CDR3 coding sequence is TGTGCCATCAGTGAGTTGAGCGGCTCGTACAATGAGCAGTTCTTC. It specifies CAISELSGSYNEQFF.